Presented here are 14 T cell receptor beta chains from one specimen sequenced in a study of cytomegalovirus exposure and HLA in healthy donors. The primer mix had 60 Vbeta and 13 Jbeta primers. Measured with immunoSEQ multiplex PCR; TCRdb has only the in-frame clones, and not every one. The sample records 250,000 to 350,000 clones, approximately 90% being singletons. Sequencing was carried out using PBMCs. The receptor source for this set is a man aged 35 to 55 in good health and CMV-seropositive.

J is TRBJ2-7 and V is TRBV6-5, with 7 positions matching TRBD1. V lost 4 bases to trimming and J lost 1 base; unmatched junction nucleotides: 7. This CDR3 contains 15 residues. CDR1 is MNHEY and CDR2 is SVGAGI in the germline V gene. CDR3 amino acids: CASSSSGTVSYEQYF. CDR3 DNA: TGTGCCAGCAGTTCCTCCGGGACAGTTTCCTACGAGCAGTACTTC.

This clone was seen more than once but under ten times. This chain joins TRBV6-5 and TRBJ2-7; 8 bases fit TRBD2. V dropped 0 bases and J dropped 6; count of bases not matched to a gene: 10. The CDR3 totals 16 residues. The germline V gene encodes CDR1 MNHEY and CDR2 SVGAGI. Here the CDR3 DNA reads TGTGCCAGCAGTTACTCGAGGAGCGGGAGTACTTCCGAGCAGTACTTC. This sequence encodes CASSYSRSGSTSEQYF.

This sequence joins TRBV18 and TRBJ2-1; TRBD2 matches 11 bases. V was clipped by 4 bases and J by 8 bases; unmatched bases: 7. The CDR3 loop spans 15 amino acids. CDR1 and CDR2 (germline): KGHSH, LQKENI. CDR3 sequence (DNA): TGTGCCAGCTCACTAAGGACTAGCGGGTACGATGAGCAGTTCTTC. This codes for CASSLRTSGYDEQFF.

This sequence joins TRBV4-3 and TRBJ2-1, with TRBD2 identical over 13 bases. V lost 4 bases, J lost 2 bases, and 8 bases stayed unmatched. Germline lookup yields CDR1 LGHNA and CDR2 YSLEER. This CDR3 is 18 amino acids long. The CDR3 sequence: CASSLRTSGSLPYNEQFF. CDR3 bases: TGCGCCAGCAGCCTCCGGACTAGCGGGAGTCTCCCCTACAATGAGCAGTTCTTC.

The chain links TRBV28 to TRBJ1-5, with TRBD1 identical over 8 bases. Germline CDR1 and CDR2: MDHEN and SYDVKM. J was trimmed by 2 bases and V by 2 bases; bases with no gene match: 2. The CDR3 runs to 15 residues. The CDR3 reads CASSLMDRGNQPQHF. CDR3 sequence (DNA): TGTGCCAGCAGTTTAATGGACAGGGGCAATCAGCCCCAGCATTTT.

The chain combines TRBV4-1 with TRBJ2-1, with D unclear. The CDR3 is 13 residues long. The germline V gene encodes CDR1 MGHRA and CDR2 YSYEKL. The V and J ends lost 4 bases and 15 bases respectively, with 19 bases between them. CDR3 sequence reads: CASSPLPRSPGFF. The CDR3, as DNA: TGCGCCAGCAGCCCACTCCCCCGGTCTCCCGGGTTCTTC.

This clone turned up a few times. The DNA for the CDR3 is TGTGCCAGCAGTCCGCCTTTAGCGGGAGGGCGCGAGCAGTACTTC. It encodes CASSPPLAGGREQYF. V gene TRBV6-5 combines with J gene TRBJ2-7, with 11 bases matching TRBD2. Germline lookup yields CDR1 MNHEY and CDR2 SVGAGI. Trimming removed 5 bases from V and 6 bases from J; junction bases left unmatched: 9. There are 15 residues in the CDR3.

The V gene is TRBV6-1, the J gene TRBJ1-1, with D unclear. CDR3 length: 14 amino acids. CDR1 is MNHNS and CDR2 is SASEGT in the germline V gene. Trimming shortened V by 5 bases and J by 0 bases, and 10 bases separated the two germline ends. The CDR3 protein is CASSQETLNTEAFF. The CDR3 DNA follows: TGTGCCAGCAGTCAAGAAACTTTGAACACTGAAGCTTTCTTT.

This chain links TRBV25-1 with TRBJ2-3; 8 bases line up with TRBD1. The ends lost 4 bases at V and 1 base at J; junction bases unmatched: 7. Looked up from germline, CDR1 is MGHDK and CDR2 is SYGVNS. The CDR3 runs to 16 residues. The CDR3 DNA is TGTGCCAGCAGTGGACAGGGGTCGATGGGCACAGATACGCAGTATTTT. Its translation: CASSGQGSMGTDTQYF.

This sequence joins TRBV6-5 and TRBJ2-7, with 9 bases aligning to TRBD2. V lost 4 bases and J lost 3; bases outside the gene matches: 4. Germline V lookup: CDR1 MNHEY, CDR2 SVGAGI. The CDR3 has 14 amino acids. As DNA, the CDR3 is TGTGCCAGCAGTTCTAGACTAGCGGACTACGAGCAGTACTTC. It specifies CASSSRLADYEQYF.

The gene calls are TRBV5-1 and TRBJ2-2; D is ambiguous. The CDR3 sequence is 14 residues long. The V end was cut by 4 bases, the J end by 4 bases, with 11 bases between. Germline V gene data show CDR1 as SGHRS and CDR2 as YFSETQ. In nucleotides, the CDR3 is TGCGCCAGCAGCGTCGTTACAAGCACCGGGGAGCTGTTTTTT. It translates to CASSVVTSTGELFF. The full variable domain, in which reference TRBV5-1 and TRBJ2-2 provide the parts outside the CDR3, is KAGVTQTPRYLIKTRGQQVTLSCSPISGHRSVSWYQQTPGQGLQFLFEYFSETQRNKGNFPGRFSGRQFSNSRSEMNVSTLELGDSALYLCASSVVTSTGELFFGEGSRLTVL.

The chain has TRBV27 and TRBJ2-2; TRBD2 agrees at 13 bases. The CDR3 is 18 residues long. V dropped 2 bases and J dropped 0; count of bases not matched to a gene: 3. Germline loops: CDR1 MNHEY, CDR2 SMNVEV (reference sequence). In nucleotides, the CDR3 is TGTGCCAGCAGTTTACCGGGACTAGCGGGGTCGAACACCGGGGAGCTGTTTTTT. This gives the protein CASSLPGLAGSNTGELFF.

The rearrangement links TRBV15 to TRBJ2-5, with a possible D match to TRBD1 (6 bases). V was trimmed by 0 bases and J by 4 bases, leaving 12 bases between them. This CDR3 has 15 residues. CDR1 and CDR2 from the germline V gene are LNHNV and YYDKDF (reference sequence). The CDR3 is CATSRDRGIRETQYF. CDR3 sequence (DNA): TGTGCCACCAGCAGAGACAGGGGAATTCGAGAGACCCAGTACTTC.

This clone was picked up one time. This chain uses TRBV19 with TRBJ2-2; 11 bases fit TRBD2. Germline-derived CDR1 and CDR2 are LNHDA and SQIVND (reference sequence). V was clipped by 2 bases and J by 4 bases; unmatched bases: 9. This CDR3 is built from 18 residues. CDR3 loop: CASSILPSSGRSTGELFF. The CDR3 DNA follows: TGTGCCAGTAGTATACTCCCCTCTAGCGGGAGGAGCACCGGGGAGCTGTTTTTT. The full variable domain, rest sourced from reference TRBV19 and TRBJ2-2, is DGGITQSPKYLFRKEGQNVTLSCEQNLNHDAMYWYRQDPGQGLRLIYYSQIVNDFQKGDIAEGYSVSREKKESFPLTVTSAQKNPTAFYLCASSILPSSGRSTGELFFGEGSRLTVL.